This TCR beta chain appears in the sequencing data of a study of Ad26.COV2.S vaccination and SARS-CoV-2 variants. Germline V CDR1 and CDR2: MNHEY, SVGAGI. V gave up 2 bases and J gave up 4 bases, with 15 bases separating them. The CDR3 totals 15 residues. Remarks on this clone: As yet, its antigen is unknown.

Here immunoSEQ multiplex PCR was the method, and the copy in TCRdb shows in-frame clones only, minus some. The table lists around 340,000 clones, roughly 90% of them singletons. The treatment was: about 20 received Ad26.COV2.S at low or high dose, single or two shots; about five received placebo; per-sample allocation not given. Collection of the samples took place on day 63 after the first injection of vaccine or placebo. Findings and limits, study-wide: Reportedly, spike-specific CD8+ and CD4+ T cell responses achieved substantial breadth once vaccination had taken place.

The source of this sequence is a person between 18 and 65 years old who received the Ad26.COV2.S COVID-19 vaccine or a placebo. Sequenced material: peripheral blood, taken in a trial of Ad26.COV2.S vaccine versus placebo. The chain uses TRBV6-5 and TRBJ2-7; D perhaps matches TRBD2 (6 bases). CDR3 sequence (DNA): TGTGCCAGCAGTTACGGAGGGCAGGAACAATACGAGCAGTACTTC. Amino acid sequence: CASSYGGQEQYEQYF.